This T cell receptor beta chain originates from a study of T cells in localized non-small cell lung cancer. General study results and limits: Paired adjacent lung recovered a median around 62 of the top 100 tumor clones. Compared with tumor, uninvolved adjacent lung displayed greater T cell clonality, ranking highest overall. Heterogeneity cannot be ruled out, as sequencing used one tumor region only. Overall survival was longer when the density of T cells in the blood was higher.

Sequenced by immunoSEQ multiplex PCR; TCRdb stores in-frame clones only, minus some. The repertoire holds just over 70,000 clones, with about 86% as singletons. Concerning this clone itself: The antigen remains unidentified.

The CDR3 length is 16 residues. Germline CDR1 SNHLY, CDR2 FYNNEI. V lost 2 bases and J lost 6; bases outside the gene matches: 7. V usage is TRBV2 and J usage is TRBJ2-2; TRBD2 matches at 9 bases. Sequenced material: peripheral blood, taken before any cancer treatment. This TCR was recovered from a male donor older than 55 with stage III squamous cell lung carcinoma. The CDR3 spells CASSETPAGGPGELFF. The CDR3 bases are TGTGCCAGCAGTGAAACCCCAGCGGGGGGTCCCGGGGAGCTGTTTTTT.